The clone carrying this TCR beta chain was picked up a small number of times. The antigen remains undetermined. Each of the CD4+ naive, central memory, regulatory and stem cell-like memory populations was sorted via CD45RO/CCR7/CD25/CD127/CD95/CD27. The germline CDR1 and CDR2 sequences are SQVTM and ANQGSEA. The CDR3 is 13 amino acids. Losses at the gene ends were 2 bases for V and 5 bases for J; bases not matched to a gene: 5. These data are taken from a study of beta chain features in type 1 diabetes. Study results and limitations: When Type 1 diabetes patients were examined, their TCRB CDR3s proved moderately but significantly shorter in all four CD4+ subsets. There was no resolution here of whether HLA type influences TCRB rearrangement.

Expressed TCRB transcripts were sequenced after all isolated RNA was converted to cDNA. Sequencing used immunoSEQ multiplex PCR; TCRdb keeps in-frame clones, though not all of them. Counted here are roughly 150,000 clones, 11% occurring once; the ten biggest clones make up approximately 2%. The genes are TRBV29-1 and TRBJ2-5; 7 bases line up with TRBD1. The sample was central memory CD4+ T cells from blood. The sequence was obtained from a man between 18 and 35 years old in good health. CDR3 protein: CSVELDRAETQYF. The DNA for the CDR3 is TGCAGCGTTGAATTAGACAGGGCGGAGACCCAGTACTTC.